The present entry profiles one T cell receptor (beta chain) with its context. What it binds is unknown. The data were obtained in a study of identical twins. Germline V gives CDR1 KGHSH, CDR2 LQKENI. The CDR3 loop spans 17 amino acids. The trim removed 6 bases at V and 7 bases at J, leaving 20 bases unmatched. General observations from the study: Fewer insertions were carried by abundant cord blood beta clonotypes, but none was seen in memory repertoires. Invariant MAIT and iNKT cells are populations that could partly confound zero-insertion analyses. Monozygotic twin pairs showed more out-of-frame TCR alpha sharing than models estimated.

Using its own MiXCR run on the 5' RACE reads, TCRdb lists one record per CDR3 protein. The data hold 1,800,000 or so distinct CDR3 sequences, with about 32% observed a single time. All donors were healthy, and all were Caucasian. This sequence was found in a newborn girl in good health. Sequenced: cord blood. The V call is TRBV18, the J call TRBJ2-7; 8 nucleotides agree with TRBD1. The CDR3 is CASSPTSTGVADNEQYF. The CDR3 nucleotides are TGTGCCAGCTCCCCCACGTCGACAGGGGTAGCCGACAATGAGCAGTACTTC.